The subject of this entry is one TCR beta chain. The data stem from a study of blood T cell repertoires in COVID-19. Profiling relied on immunoSEQ multiplex PCR, and the TCRdb table lists in-frame clones only, not all of them. The profile shows about 63,000 clones, approximately 79% of them singletons. The CDR3 has 16 residues. V gave up 2 bases and J gave up 2 bases; unmatched junction bases: 8. Germline CDR1 SGHNT, CDR2 YENEEA. Material: peripheral blood. The sequence was obtained from a human donor in a cohort sampled during active COVID-19. This chain uses TRBV11-3 with TRBJ2-7; 8 bases map to TRBD1. CDR3 protein: CASSLLPGTGTYEQYF. The CDR3 DNA reads TGTGCCAGCAGCTTACTGCCCGGGACAGGAACCTACGAGCAGTACTTC.